This T cell receptor (beta chain) was identified in a study of blood T cells in healthy people across ages. The CDR3 consists of 15 residues. J gave up 1 base and V 8 bases, and 7 bases lay outside the gene matches. Germline CDR1 SNHLY, CDR2 FYNNEI. This clonotype was detected only a few times. A J-beta primer mix and a sample-barcoded 5' primer were used in a second PCR of roughly 6 to 11 cycles. TCRdb ran MiXCR on the 5' RACE reads and lists one entry per CDR3 protein. The table includes about 1.8 million distinct CDR3 sequences, about 49% detected once. The sequencing sample was made of blood. This TCR was recovered from a woman between 35 and 50 years old in good health. J is TRBJ2-5 and V is TRBV2; TRBD2 matches 10 bases. CDR3 sequence (DNA): TGTGCCAGCCAAGATAGCGGGGGGAGCCAAGAGACCCAGTACTTC. Protein: CASQDSGGSQETQYF.